The present TCR beta chain was sequenced within a study of identical twins. This clonotype was picked up a small number of times. This CDR3 region has 15 residues. Germline-derived CDR1 and CDR2 are SGDLS and YYNGEE. Trimming stripped 1 base from V and 3 bases from J, with 14 bases between. Template switching added a universal primer site, and cDNA bore unique molecular identifiers. TCRdb re-analysed the 5' RACE reads in MiXCR, keeping a single row per CDR3 protein. The sample lists over 600,000 distinct CDR3 sequences, over 20% occurring once. In addition, the sample was reused for a study of T cells expressing NK-cell markers. That paper states: Restricting sorting to alpha-beta TCR T cells was achieved in several experiments by an anti-gamma-delta TCR antibody. About six donors carried dominant NKG2C+ clonotypes that made up about 1.0-7.0% of their CD8+ T cells.

The material sequenced was PBMCs. V usage is TRBV9 and J usage is TRBJ2-7, with TRBD1 as a possible D gene (5 bases). This TCR came from a woman aged 18-29 years in good health. The CDR3 reads CASSVKPGPIYEQYF. DNA of the CDR3: TGTGCCAGCAGCGTAAAGCCAGGGCCTATCTACGAGCAGTACTTC.